This section outlines one T cell receptor (beta chain) sequence together with its context. V was clipped by 2 bases and J by 4 bases, with 9 bases between them. Germline-derived CDR1 and CDR2 are SGHRS and YFSETQ. The CDR3 is 13 residues long. Here immunoSEQ multiplex PCR was the method, and the copy in TCRdb shows in-frame clones only, minus some. The table lists 70,000 to 100,000 clones, 88% of them singletons. This entry comes from a study of blood T cell repertoires in COVID-19. Study as a whole: There were acute and convalescent COVID-19 samples, and they came from the United States, Italy and Spain. The cDNA or gDNA used as material had been derived from T cells, B-cell-depleted T cells, or PBMCs.

Sequenced material: peripheral blood. The rearrangement uses TRBV5-1 and TRBJ1-2; D gene ambiguous. The sequence was obtained from a woman in her 70s with acute or convalescent COVID-19. The chain's CDR3 is CASSLEASYGYTF. The CDR3 nucleotides read TGCGCCAGCAGCTTAGAGGCCAGCTATGGCTACACCTTC.